This TCR beta chain was sequenced for a study of OX40 agonist ivuxolimab in advanced cancers. Study findings and constraints: Fewer expanded clones were found on average in CD4+ than in CD8+ T cells. Those patients achieving a partial response at 0.1-3.0 mg/kg showed among the lowest clonal expansion. At 0.1 to 3.0 mg/kg and by week 6, CD4+ and CD8+ T cells in the blood had expanded clonally.

Turning to this clone: Its antigen is not identified.

V lost 5 bases and J lost 10; bases outside the gene matches: 2. Germline loops: CDR1 SEHNR, CDR2 FQNEAQ (reference sequence). The CDR3 consists of 11 residues. Generated by immunoSEQ multiplex PCR, the TCRdb table keeps only in-frame clones and is missing some. The table has fewer than 40,000 clones, around three quarters seen once. This clonotype originated in an adult with an advanced solid tumor such as melanoma, head and neck, liver or kidney cancer. The sample was CD4+ or CD8+ T cells sorted from blood, taken in a trial of the OX40 agonist ivuxolimab. The chain links TRBV7-9 to TRBJ1-1, with 9 positions matching TRBD1. This chain's CDR3 is CASSGTGIAFF. The CDR3, as DNA: TGTGCCAGCAGCGGGACAGGGATAGCTTTCTTT.